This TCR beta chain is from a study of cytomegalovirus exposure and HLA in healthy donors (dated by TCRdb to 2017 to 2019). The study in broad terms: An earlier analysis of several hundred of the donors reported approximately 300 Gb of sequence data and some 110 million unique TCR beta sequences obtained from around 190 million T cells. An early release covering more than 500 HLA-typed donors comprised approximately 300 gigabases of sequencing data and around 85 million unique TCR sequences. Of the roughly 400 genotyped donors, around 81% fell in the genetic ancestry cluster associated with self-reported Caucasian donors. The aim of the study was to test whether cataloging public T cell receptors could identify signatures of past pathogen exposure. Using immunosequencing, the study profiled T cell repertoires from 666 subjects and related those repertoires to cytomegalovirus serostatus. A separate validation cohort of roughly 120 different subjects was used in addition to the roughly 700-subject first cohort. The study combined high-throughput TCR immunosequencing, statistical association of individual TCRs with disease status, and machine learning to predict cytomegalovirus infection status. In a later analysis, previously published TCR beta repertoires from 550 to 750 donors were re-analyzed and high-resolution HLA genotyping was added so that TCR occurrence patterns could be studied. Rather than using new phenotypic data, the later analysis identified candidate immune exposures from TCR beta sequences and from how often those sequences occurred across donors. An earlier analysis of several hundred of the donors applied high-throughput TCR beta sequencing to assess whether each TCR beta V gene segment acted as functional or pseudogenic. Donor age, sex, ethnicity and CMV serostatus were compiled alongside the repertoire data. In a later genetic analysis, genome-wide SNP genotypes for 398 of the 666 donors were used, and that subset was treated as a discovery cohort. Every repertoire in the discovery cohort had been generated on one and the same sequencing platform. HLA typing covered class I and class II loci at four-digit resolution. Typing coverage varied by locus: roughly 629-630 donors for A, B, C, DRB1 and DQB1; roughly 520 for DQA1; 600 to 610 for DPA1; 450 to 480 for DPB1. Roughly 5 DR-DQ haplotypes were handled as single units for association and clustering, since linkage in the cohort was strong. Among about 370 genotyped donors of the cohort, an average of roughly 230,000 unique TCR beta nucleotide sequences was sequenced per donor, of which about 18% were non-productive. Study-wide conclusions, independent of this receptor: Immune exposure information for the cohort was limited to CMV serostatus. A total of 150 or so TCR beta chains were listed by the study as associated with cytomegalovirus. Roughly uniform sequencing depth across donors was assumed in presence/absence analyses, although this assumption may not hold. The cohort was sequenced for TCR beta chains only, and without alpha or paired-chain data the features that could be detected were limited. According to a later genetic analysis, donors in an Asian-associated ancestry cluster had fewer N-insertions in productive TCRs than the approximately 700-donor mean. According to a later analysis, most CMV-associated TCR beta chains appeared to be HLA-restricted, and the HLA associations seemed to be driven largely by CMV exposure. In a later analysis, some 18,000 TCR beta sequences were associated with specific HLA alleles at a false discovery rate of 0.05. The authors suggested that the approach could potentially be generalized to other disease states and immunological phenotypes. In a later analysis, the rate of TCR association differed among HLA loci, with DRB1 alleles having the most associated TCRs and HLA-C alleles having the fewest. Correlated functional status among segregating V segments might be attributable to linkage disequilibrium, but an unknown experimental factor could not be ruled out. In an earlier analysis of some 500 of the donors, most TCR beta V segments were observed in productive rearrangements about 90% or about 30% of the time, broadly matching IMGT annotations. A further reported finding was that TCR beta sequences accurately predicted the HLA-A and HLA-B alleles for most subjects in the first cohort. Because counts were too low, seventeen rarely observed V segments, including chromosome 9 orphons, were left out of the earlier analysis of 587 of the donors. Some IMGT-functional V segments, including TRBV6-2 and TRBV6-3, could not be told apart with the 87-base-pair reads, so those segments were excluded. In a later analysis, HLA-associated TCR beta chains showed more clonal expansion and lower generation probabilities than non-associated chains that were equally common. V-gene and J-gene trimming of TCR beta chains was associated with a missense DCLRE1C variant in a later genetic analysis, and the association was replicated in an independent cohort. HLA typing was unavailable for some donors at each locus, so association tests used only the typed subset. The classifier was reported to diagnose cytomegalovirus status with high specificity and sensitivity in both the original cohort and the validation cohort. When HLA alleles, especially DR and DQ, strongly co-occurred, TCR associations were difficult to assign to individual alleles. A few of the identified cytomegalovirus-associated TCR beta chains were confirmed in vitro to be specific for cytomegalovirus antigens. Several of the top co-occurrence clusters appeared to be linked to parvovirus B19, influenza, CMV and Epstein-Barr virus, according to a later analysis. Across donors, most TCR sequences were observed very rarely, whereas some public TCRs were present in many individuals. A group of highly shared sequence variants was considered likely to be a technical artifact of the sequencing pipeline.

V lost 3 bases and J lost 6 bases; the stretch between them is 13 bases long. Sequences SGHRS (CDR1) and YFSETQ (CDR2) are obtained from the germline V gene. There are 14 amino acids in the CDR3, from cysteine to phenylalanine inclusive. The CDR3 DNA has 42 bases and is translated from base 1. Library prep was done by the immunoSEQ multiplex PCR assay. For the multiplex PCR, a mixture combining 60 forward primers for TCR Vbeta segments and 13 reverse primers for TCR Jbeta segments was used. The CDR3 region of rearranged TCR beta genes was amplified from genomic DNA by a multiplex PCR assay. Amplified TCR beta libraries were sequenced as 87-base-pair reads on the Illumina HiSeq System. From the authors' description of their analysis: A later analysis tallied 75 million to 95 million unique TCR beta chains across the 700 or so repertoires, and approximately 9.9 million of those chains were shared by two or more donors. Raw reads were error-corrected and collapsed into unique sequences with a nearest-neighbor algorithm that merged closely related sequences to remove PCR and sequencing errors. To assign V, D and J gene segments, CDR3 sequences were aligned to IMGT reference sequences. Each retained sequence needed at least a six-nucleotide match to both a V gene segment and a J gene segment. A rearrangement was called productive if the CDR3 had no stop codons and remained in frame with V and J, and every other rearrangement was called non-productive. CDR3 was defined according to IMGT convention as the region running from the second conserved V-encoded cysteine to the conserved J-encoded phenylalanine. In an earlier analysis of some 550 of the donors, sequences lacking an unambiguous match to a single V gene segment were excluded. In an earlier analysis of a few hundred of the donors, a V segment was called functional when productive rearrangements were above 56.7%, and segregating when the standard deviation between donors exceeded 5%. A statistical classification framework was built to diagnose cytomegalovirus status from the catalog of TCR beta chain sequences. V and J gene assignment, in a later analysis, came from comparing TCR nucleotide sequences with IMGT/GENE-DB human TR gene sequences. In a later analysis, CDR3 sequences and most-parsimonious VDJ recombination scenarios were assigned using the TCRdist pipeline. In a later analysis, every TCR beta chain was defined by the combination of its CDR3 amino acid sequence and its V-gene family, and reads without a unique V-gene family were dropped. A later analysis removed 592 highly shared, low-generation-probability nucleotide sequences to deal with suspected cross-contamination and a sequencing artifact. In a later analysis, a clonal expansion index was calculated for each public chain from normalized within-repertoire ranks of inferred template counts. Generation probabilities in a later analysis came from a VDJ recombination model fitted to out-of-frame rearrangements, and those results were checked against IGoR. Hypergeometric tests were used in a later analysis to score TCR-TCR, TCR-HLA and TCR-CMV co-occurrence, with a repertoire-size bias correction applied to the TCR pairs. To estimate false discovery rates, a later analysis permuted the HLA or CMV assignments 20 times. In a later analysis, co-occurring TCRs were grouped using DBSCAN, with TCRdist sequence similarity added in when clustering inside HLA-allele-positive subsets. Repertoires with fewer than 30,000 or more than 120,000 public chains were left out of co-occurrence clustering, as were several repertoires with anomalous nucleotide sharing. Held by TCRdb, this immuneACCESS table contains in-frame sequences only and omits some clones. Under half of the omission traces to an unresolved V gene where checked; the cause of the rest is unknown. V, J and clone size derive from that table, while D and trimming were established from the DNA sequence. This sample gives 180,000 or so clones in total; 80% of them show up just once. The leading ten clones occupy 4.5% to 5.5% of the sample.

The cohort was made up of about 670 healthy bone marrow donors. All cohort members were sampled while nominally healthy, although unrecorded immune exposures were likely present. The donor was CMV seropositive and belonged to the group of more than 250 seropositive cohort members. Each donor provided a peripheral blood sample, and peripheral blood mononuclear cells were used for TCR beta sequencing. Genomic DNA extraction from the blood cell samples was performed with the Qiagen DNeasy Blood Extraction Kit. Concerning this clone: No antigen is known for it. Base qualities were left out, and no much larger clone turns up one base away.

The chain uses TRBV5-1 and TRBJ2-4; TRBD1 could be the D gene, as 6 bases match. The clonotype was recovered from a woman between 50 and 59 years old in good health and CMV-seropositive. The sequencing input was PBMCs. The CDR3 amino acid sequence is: CASSSPGHRNIQYF. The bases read TGCGCCAGCAGCTCGCCGGGACATAGAAACATTCAGTACTTC.